This entry describes one T cell receptor (beta chain). Its antigen remains unknown. The source of the sample is a study of shared clonotypes between healthy human individuals. Study findings and constraints: Roughly 4.6% of naive CD4 clonotypes were common to several donors.

As defined, naive CD8 cells were CD45RO-negative and positively selected for CCR7, with terminally differentiated effector memory CD45RA+ cells excluded. The germline V gene encodes CDR1 SQVTM and CDR2 ANQGSEA. Trimming cost V 1 base and J 2 bases, with 20 bases left between them. This CDR3 contains 18 residues. Libraries were prepared by immunoSEQ multiplex PCR; TCRdb keeps only in-frame clonotypes and omits some of them. The sample records hundreds of thousands of clones, 90% to 97% being singletons. The sequencing sample was made of naive CD8+ T cells sorted from blood. The receptor was isolated from a woman aged 30 to 39 in good health. V is TRBV29-1 and J is TRBJ2-2; D call uncertain. CDR3 sequence reads: CSVEGGGTTAINTGELFF. DNA for the CDR3: TGCAGCGTTGAAGGGGGTGGCACCACCGCGATAAACACCGGGGAGCTGTTTTTT.